This TCR beta chain was recorded in a study of T-cell reconstitution after alpha-beta-depleted transplantation in children. Library preparation (for TCRbeta) was performed with unique molecular identifiers. A single record per CDR3 protein comes from TCRdb applying MiXCR to the PCR reads. The sample lists around 960,000 distinct CDR3 sequences, about 29% occurring once. The CDR3 spans 14 residues. Germline-derived CDR1 and CDR2 are SSHAT and FNYEAQ (reference sequence). Trimming removed 1 base from V and 2 bases from J, with 9 bases in between. The receptor was derived from a boy younger than two who had a stem cell transplant for SCID, so the T cells may come from the graft donor. The chain uses TRBV7-7 and TRBJ2-7; D is unclear. The specimen was PBMCs, mostly from graft donor cells, collected 360 days after TCRalphabeta/CD19-depleted stem cell transplant. The CDR3 is CASSLGLPPYEQYF. The CDR3 DNA follows: TGTGCCAGCAGCTTAGGACTGCCTCCCTACGAGCAGTACTTC. Together with reference TRBV7-7 and TRBJ2-7, the CDR3 gives the full variable domain: GAGVSQSPRYKVTKRGQDVTLRCDPISSHATLYWYQQALGQGPEFLTYFNYEAQPDKSGLPSDRFSAERPEGSISTLTIQRTEQRDSAMYRCASSLGLPPYEQYFGPGTRLTVT.